One and the same sample provided the 31 T cell receptor beta chains below, sequenced in a study of identical twins. TCRdb re-called the 5' RACE reads through MiXCR, storing one row per CDR3 protein. The table shows about 530,000 distinct CDR3 sequences, with 20% to 25% occurring only once. The same data also contributed to another study, on yellow fever vaccine responses in identical twins.

Sample: CD4+ T cells sorted from blood. The receptors come from a woman aged 18-29 years in good health.

The rearrangement uses TRBV4-1 and TRBJ2-1; possibly TRBD1 or TRBD2 for D (5 bases each). Germline lookup yields CDR1 MGHRA and CDR2 YSYEKL. CDR3 length equals 17 residues. Trimming removed 1 base from V and 4 bases from J, with 17 bases in between. The CDR3 sequence is CASSQGGTGTEYNEQFF. CDR3 DNA: TGCGCCAGCAGCCAAGGGGGGACCGGGACGGAATACAATGAGCAGTTCTTC.

V usage is TRBV3-1 and J usage is TRBJ2-5; D is possibly TRBD1 (5 bases). The CDR3 covers 13 residues. Trimming stripped 1 base from V and 8 bases from J, with 11 bases between. Germline V gene sequence: CDR1 LGHDT, CDR2 YNNKEL (reference sequence). The CDR3 DNA reads as TGTGCCAGCAGCCAAGCTAAGACAGTCACCCAGTACTTC. Translation: CASSQAKTVTQYF.

The V and J genes are TRBV3-1 and TRBJ1-2; D is undetermined. The CDR3 has 13 residues. CDR1 is LGHDT and CDR2 is YNNKEL in the germline V gene (reference sequence). V was shortened by 4 bases and J by 6 bases, with 12 bases between the two germline ends. The CDR3 is CASSPRALHGYTF. The CDR3 DNA reads TGTGCCAGCAGCCCCCGGGCCCTTCATGGCTACACCTTC.

This clonotype appeared once. At one of its ends the junction is not consistent with the germline gene, which may arise from a read error. The chain links TRBV6-5 to TRBJ2-1; 10 bases map to TRBD2. Germline loops: CDR1 MNHEY, CDR2 SVGAGI. This CDR3 region has 14 residues. This chain's CDR3 is CATSLSGGANEQFF. CDR3 DNA sequence: TGTGCCACCAGTTTGAGCGGGGGGGCGAATGAGCAGTTCTTC.

V is TRBV5-1 and J is TRBJ2-1, with D unclear. Trimming took off 4 bases at V and 5 bases at J, with 19 bases between the two ends. The germline V gene has CDR1 SGHRS and CDR2 YFSETQ. The length of the CDR3 is 16 residues. The CDR3, as DNA: TGCGCCAGCAGCCCCCGGACCGCCCTCGTGAACAATGAGCAGTTCTTC. As protein: CASSPRTALVNNEQFF.

The CDR3 region has the DNA TGCAGCGTTGAAGGGACCGGGAGCGGCACTGAGCAGTTCTTC. Amino acid sequence: CSVEGTGSGTEQFF. The rearrangement joins TRBV29-1 to TRBJ2-1; possibly TRBD2 for D (6 bases). The germline V and J ends were trimmed by 1 base and 9 bases, with 16 bases remaining between them. This CDR3 contains 14 residues. The germline gives CDR1 SQVTM, CDR2 ANQGSEA.

This clonotype has just a few counts. This chain connects TRBV27 to TRBJ1-6; D might be TRBD1 (5 bases). The germline CDR1 and CDR2 sequences are MNHEY and SMNVEV (reference sequence). The germline V and J ends were trimmed by 3 bases and 3 bases, with 9 bases remaining between them. The CDR3 covers 15 residues. The CDR3 region has the DNA TGTGCCAGCAGTTTGGGACCGAACTATAATTCACCCCTCCACTTT. This codes for CASSLGPNYNSPLHF.

The genes are TRBV11-2 and TRBJ2-3; 8 nucleotides line up with TRBD2. This CDR3 has 15 residues. V shed 1 base and J 4 bases; nucleotides not matched to a gene: 4. CDR1 is SGHAT and CDR2 is FQNNGV in the germline V gene. The DNA for the CDR3 is TGTGCCAGCAGCTTAGTTTCTAGCGGGTCAGATACGCAGTATTTT. Translation gives CASSLVSSGSDTQYF.

The V and J genes are TRBV7-3 and TRBJ2-1; a possible D gene is TRBD1 (6 bases). The CDR3 is 15 amino acids. V was shortened by 0 bases and J by 3 bases, with 9 bases between the two germline ends. Germline-derived CDR1 and CDR2 are SGHTA and FQGTGA. This CDR3 is CASSLTRGDYNEQFF. For the CDR3, the DNA is TGTGCCAGCAGCTTAACCAGGGGCGACTACAATGAGCAGTTCTTC.

This clonotype was seen more than once but under ten times. This chain links TRBV12-3 or TRBV12-4 with TRBJ2-2, with a possible D match to TRBD1 (5 bases). The CDR3 is made up of 13 amino acids. V shed 5 bases and J shed 7 bases, with 11 bases lying between them. CDR3 residues: CASSLQVGGELFF. For the CDR3, the DNA is TGTGCCAGCAGTCTACAGGTTGGCGGGGAGCTGTTTTTT.

The V gene is TRBV6-5, the J gene TRBJ2-3, with D perhaps assigned TRBD1 or TRBD2 (5 bases each). Trimming shortened V by 2 bases and J by 0 bases, and 18 bases separated the two germline ends. The CDR3 covers 18 residues. The germline CDR1 and CDR2 sequences are MNHEY and SVGAGI. In DNA, the CDR3 is TGTGCCAGCAGTTACCGGGTCGGGACCTTTCCAAGCACAGATACGCAGTATTTT. It translates to CASSYRVGTFPSTDTQYF.

The genes are TRBV10-3 and TRBJ1-2, with D possibly being TRBD1 (6 bases). Per germline, CDR1 ENHRY and CDR2 SYGVKD. This CDR3 is built from 15 residues. The V and J ends lost 4 bases and 1 base respectively, with 13 bases between them. Here the CDR3 reads CAISGGTQLNYGYTF. CDR3 nucleotide sequence: TGTGCCATCAGTGGCGGGACACAACTTAACTATGGCTACACCTTC.

Here the CDR3 reads CASRRTSGSGAGELFF. CDR3 DNA sequence: TGTGCCTCAAGGAGGACTAGCGGGAGTGGGGCCGGGGAGCTGTTTTTT. V usage is TRBV19 and J usage is TRBJ2-2; 13 nucleotides align to TRBD2. Looked up from germline, CDR1 is LNHDA and CDR2 is SQIVND (reference sequence). The CDR3 has 16 residues. The ends lost 11 bases at V and 6 bases at J; junction bases unmatched: 12.

This clonotype appeared a few times. The CDR3 is CASSPQPGLSNQPQHF. The CDR3 DNA reads TGCGCCAGCAGCCCCCAGCCGGGACTTAGCAATCAGCCCCAGCATTTT. The chain couples TRBV5-1 to TRBJ1-5; D may be TRBD1 (5 bases). V was pared by 4 bases and J by 0 bases, with 14 bases between. CDR1 is SGHRS, CDR2 YFSETQ, per germline. This CDR3 is built from 16 residues.

V is TRBV29-1 and J is TRBJ1-1; 9 nucleotides agree with TRBD1. The J segment lost 6 bases and the V segment lost 8 bases, leaving 10 bases of the junction unmatched. Germline CDR1 is SQVTM and CDR2 is ANQGSEA. The CDR3 totals 13 residues. CDR3 region: CSIRGQGSPEAFF. The CDR3 DNA follows: TGCAGCATCCGAGGACAGGGGTCTCCTGAAGCTTTCTTT. The full variable domain, in which reference TRBV29-1 and TRBJ1-1 provide the parts outside the CDR3, is SAVISQKPSRDICQRGTSLTIQCQVDSQVTMMFWYRQQPGQSLTLIATANQGSEATYESGFVIDKFPISRPNLTFSTLTVSNMSPEDSSIYLCSIRGQGSPEAFFGQGTRLTVV.

This clonotype was detected a few times. The rearrangement uses TRBV20-1 and TRBJ2-7; 10 bases line up with TRBD1. V was clipped by 4 bases and J by 3 bases; unmatched bases: 6. The CDR3 runs 14 residues. The germline V gene has CDR1 DFQATT and CDR2 SNEGSKA (reference sequence). CDR3: CSAIKTGGDYEQYF. DNA of the CDR3: TGCAGTGCTATCAAGACAGGGGGCGACTACGAGCAGTACTTC.

The rearrangement uses TRBV27 and TRBJ2-7; the match to TRBD1 covers 7 bases. Germline CDR1 is MNHEY and CDR2 is SMNVEV (reference sequence). The V and J ends lost 5 bases and 1 base, in that order; junction bases with no gene match: 11. CDR3 length: 16 residues. DNA for the CDR3: TGTGCCAGCAGTCCCTTCGGGCAGGGGGTTTCCTACGAGCAGTACTTC. This gives the protein CASSPFGQGVSYEQYF.

V is TRBV3-1 and J is TRBJ2-3; no firm D call. CDR3 length equals 14 residues. The ends were cut back, 3 bases at V and 5 bases at J, with 12 bases in the middle. CDR1 is LGHDT, CDR2 YNNKEL, per germline (reference sequence). This chain's CDR3 is CASSQIGPRDTQYF. The DNA for the CDR3 is TGTGCCAGCAGCCAGATAGGGCCAAGAGATACGCAGTATTTT.

This clonotype has just one count. The chain couples TRBV6-1 to TRBJ2-2; D is perhaps TRBD1 (5 bases). The V end lost 7 bases, the J end lost 5 bases, and 8 bases lay between the germline ends. From germline, CDR1 is MNHNS and CDR2 SASEGT. This CDR3 region has 12 residues. The CDR3 is CASTRATGELFF. In nucleotides, the CDR3 is TGTGCCAGCACCAGGGCAACCGGGGAGCTGTTTTTT.

The sample holds a few counts of this clonotype. The V gene is TRBV12-3 or TRBV12-4, the J gene TRBJ1-1; no firm D call. This CDR3 is 16 amino acids long. V shed 2 bases and J shed 0 bases, with 13 bases lying between them. The CDR3 coding sequence is TGTGCCAGCAGTTTAAACCGGCAGCCTCTGAACACTGAAGCTTTCTTT. Translated: CASSLNRQPLNTEAFF.

The chain combines TRBV20-1 with TRBJ1-1; TRBD1 might be the D (5 bases). V dropped 0 bases and J dropped 10 bases, with 18 bases sitting between them. The CDR3 has 14 residues. Germline V gene lookup returns CDR1 DFQATT and CDR2 SNEGSKA (reference sequence). Here the CDR3 reads CSARDLGQGLAAFF. Here the CDR3 DNA reads TGCAGTGCTAGAGATCTAGGGCAGGGCCTTGCAGCTTTCTTT.

This clonotype occurred a few times. This sequence joins TRBV3-1 and TRBJ2-2; TRBD2 aligns across 12 bases. Losses at the gene ends were 0 bases for V and 3 bases for J; bases not matched to a gene: 2. The CDR3 length is 17 residues. Germline V lookup: CDR1 LGHDT, CDR2 YNNKEL (reference sequence). As DNA, the CDR3 is TGTGCCAGCAGCCAAGATCGACTAGCGGGAGACACCGGGGAGCTGTTTTTT. This encodes CASSQDRLAGDTGELFF.

This clonotype was seen more than once but under ten times. This chain links TRBV18 with TRBJ2-3, with 8 bases fitting TRBD2. The CDR3 is 14 residues long. From germline, CDR1 is KGHSH and CDR2 LQKENI. With V trimmed by 10 bases and J by 0 bases, 6 bases remained unmatched. CDR3 DNA sequence: TGTGCCACCCAACTAGCGGCTAGCACAGATACGCAGTATTTT. Translating it yields CATQLAASTDTQYF.

V gene TRBV12-3 or TRBV12-4 combines with J gene TRBJ2-3, with 11 bases that match TRBD2. The CDR3 runs 16 residues. Trimming at V came to 3 bases and at J to 3 bases, leaving 5 bases not matched to a gene. CDR3 sequence: CASSFLAGGGTDTQYF. The CDR3 DNA is TGTGCCAGCAGTTTTCTAGCGGGGGGTGGTACAGATACGCAGTATTTT.

The chain uses TRBV11-3 and TRBJ2-1, with 8 positions matching TRBD2. This CDR3 contains 15 residues. CDR1 is SGHNT, CDR2 YENEEA, per germline. Germline trimming cut 0 bases from V and 12 bases from J; bases unmatched to any gene: 10. The CDR3 DNA sequence: TGTGCCAGCAGCTTAGACGGGAGGGCTCCGTCGGCGCAGTTCTTC. Residues: CASSLDGRAPSAQFF.

This clonotype has a handful of counts. The rearrangement joins TRBV4-1 to TRBJ2-5; D remains unclear. V dropped 1 base and J dropped 5 bases, with 8 bases sitting between them. This CDR3 region has 13 residues. Germline V gene lookup returns CDR1 MGHRA and CDR2 YSYEKL. The CDR3 sequence: CASSQGILETQYF. DNA for the CDR3: TGCGCCAGCAGCCAAGGCATATTGGAGACCCAGTACTTC.

The chain carries TRBV11-2 and TRBJ2-2; D is unclear. This CDR3 has 15 amino acids. Germline CDR1 SGHAT, CDR2 FQNNGV. Trimming shortened V by 1 base and J by 4 bases, and 10 bases separated the two germline ends. CDR3 loop: CASSLAPTGTGELFF. DNA for the CDR3: TGTGCCAGCAGCTTAGCCCCGACGGGCACCGGGGAGCTGTTTTTT.

The chain uses TRBV15 and TRBJ1-6; 8 bases align to TRBD1. The CDR3 runs 16 residues. Looked up from germline, CDR1 is LNHNV and CDR2 is YYDKDF (reference sequence). The J segment lost 6 bases and the V segment lost 4 bases, leaving 8 bases of the junction unmatched. This CDR3 reads CATSTRTGLGNSPLHF. In nucleotides, the CDR3 is TGTGCCACCAGCACGCGGACAGGGTTAGGTAATTCACCCCTCCACTTT.

This clonotype was seen only a few times. The V call is TRBV5-1, the J call TRBJ2-3, with 12 bases matching TRBD1. Per the germline V gene, CDR1 is SGHRS and CDR2 is YFSETQ. V lost 4 bases, J lost 4 bases, and 7 bases stayed unmatched. The length of the CDR3 is 16 residues. DNA for the CDR3: TGCGCCAGCAGCCTGGGGGGACAGGGGGCTGCAGATACGCAGTATTTT. Translating gives CASSLGGQGAADTQYF.

CDR3 sequence: CASSPLQPGQKETQYF. CDR3 coding DNA: TGTGCCAGCAGCCCGCTTCAACCGGGGCAGAAAGAGACCCAGTACTTC. The rearrangement uses TRBV14 and TRBJ2-5, with D possibly being TRBD1 or TRBD2 (5 bases each). V was cut by 4 bases and J by 3 bases, with 18 bases left in between. Germline V gene sequence: CDR1 SGHDN, CDR2 FVKESK. The CDR3 runs to 16 residues.

This clonotype has just one count. The J gene is TRBJ2-1, the V gene TRBV7-9; 10 bases match TRBD2. The germline CDR1 and CDR2 sequences are SEHNR and FQNEAQ (reference sequence). V was pared by 11 bases and J by 12 bases, with 7 bases of the junction left unmatched. This CDR3 comprises 11 residues. The CDR3 nucleotides read TGTGCCGGACTAGCGGACCACGGGCAGTTCTTC. Its protein product is CAGLADHGQFF.